This T cell receptor (beta chain) is from a study of B cell selection in AIRE deficiency. The regulatory T cell sort gate was CD4+CD25hiCD127low/negative. Produced via immunoSEQ multiplex PCR; TCRdb's table is partial and in-frame only. Among fewer than 25,000 clones listed, around 90% were seen once. Trimming shortened V by 5 bases and J by 0 bases, and 10 bases separated the two germline ends. Germline V gene lookup returns CDR1 KGHSH and CDR2 LQKENI. This CDR3 contains 15 residues. The source of this sequence is a human donor in good health. The specimen was CD4+CD25+ Tregs sorted from PBMCs. V gene TRBV18 combines with J gene TRBJ1-4; TRBD1 might be the D (5 bases). CDR3 nucleotides: TGTGCCAGCTCAGGCAGGGATGCAACTAATGAAAAACTGTTTTTT. Translating it yields CASSGRDATNEKLFF.